The rows below give T cell receptor beta chains drawn from one sample of a study of T cells in localized non-small cell lung cancer. The method was immunoSEQ multiplex PCR; TCRdb's version includes in-frame clones alone and lacks a portion of them. The sample carries around 64,000 clones, about 90% recorded once. The specimen was peripheral blood, collected before any cancer treatment. Receptors were obtained from a man aged 40-75 years with stage I squamous cell lung carcinoma. Each CDR3 is given with its conserved first and last residue. The order of the fields is J gene, V gene, D gene, clone size, CDR3 protein, CDR3 DNA. The D gene is left open where the match is weak. Size is omitted from some rows. Given values are once, few, many or a class for expanded clones.

J: TRBJ2-1; V: TRBV7-9; D: NA; size: NA; CDR3: CASSLMGLVRGYNEQFF; DNA: TGTGCCAGCAGCTTGATGGGTCTTGTAAGGGGCTACAATGAGCAGTTCTTC
J: TRBJ2-5; V: TRBV4-2; D: NA; size: NA; CDR3: CASSHYPPQQYQETQYF; DNA: TGTGCCAGCAGCCACTATCCCCCCCAGCAGTACCAAGAGACCCAGTACTTC
J: TRBJ2-5; V: TRBV5-8; D: NA; size: NA; CDR3: CASSWGKETQYF; DNA: TGTGCCAGCAGCTGGGGGAAAGAGACCCAGTACTTC
J: TRBJ2-1; V: TRBV9; D: TRBD2; size: NA; CDR3: CASTPSGRGNEQFF; DNA: TGTGCCAGCACCCCTAGCGGGAGAGGAAATGAGCAGTTCTTC
J: TRBJ2-6; V: TRBV18; D: NA; size: NA; CDR3: CASSRYGVTGANVLTF; DNA: TGTGCCAGCTCAAGGTACGGGGTAACTGGGGCCAACGTCCTGACTTTC
J: TRBJ2-1; V: TRBV28; D: NA; size: NA; CDR3: CASSQGDNSYNEQFF; DNA: TGTGCCAGCAGCCAAGGGGACAACTCCTACAATGAGCAGTTCTTC
J: TRBJ1-1; V: TRBV7-3; D: NA; size: NA; CDR3: CASSLAGGDNTEAFF; DNA: TGTGCCAGCAGCTTGGCGGGGGGCGATAACACTGAAGCTTTCTTT
J: TRBJ2-1; V: TRBV30; D: NA; size: NA; CDR3: CAWRKGGSSPNEQFF; DNA: TGTGCCTGGAGGAAGGGGGGGAGTAGCCCCAATGAGCAGTTCTTC
J: TRBJ2-7; V: TRBV11-2; D: NA; size: NA; CDR3: CASSPGYQGQHEQYF; DNA: TGTGCCAGCAGCCCCGGATATCAGGGCCAACACGAGCAGTACTTC
J: TRBJ2-5; V: TRBV19; D: NA; size: once; CDR3: CASSIEVTQQETQYF; DNA: TGTGCCAGTAGTATAGAGGTGACGCAGCAAGAGACCCAGTACTTC
J: TRBJ2-1; V: TRBV11-3; D: NA; size: NA; CDR3: CASSLGSSTVPKQFF; DNA: TGTGCCAGCAGCTTAGGCAGTTCTACCGTCCCAAAGCAGTTCTTC
J: TRBJ1-5; V: TRBV10-3; D: NA; size: NA; CDR3: CAIKKDWEDQPQHF; DNA: TGTGCCATCAAGAAAGACTGGGAGGATCAGCCCCAGCATTTT
J: TRBJ2-1; V: TRBV28; D: TRBD2; size: once; CDR3: CASRIGTSGRGEQFF; DNA: TGTGCCAGCAGGATTGGGACTAGCGGGAGGGGTGAGCAGTTCTTC
J: TRBJ2-7; V: TRBV19; D: NA; size: NA; CDR3: CATLGPYEQYF; DNA: TGTGCCACTCTGGGACCCTACGAGCAGTACTTC
J: TRBJ2-1; V: TRBV5-4; D: TRBD2; size: NA; CDR3: CASRDTSGGSYNEQFF; DNA: TGTGCCAGCAGAGACACTAGCGGGGGTTCCTACAATGAGCAGTTCTTC
J: TRBJ2-2; V: TRBV5-4; D: TRBD2; size: NA; CDR3: CASSQGTSGNTGELFF; DNA: TGTGCCAGCAGCCAAGGGACTAGCGGGAACACCGGGGAGCTGTTTTTT
J: TRBJ1-2; V: TRBV7-8; D: TRBD1; size: NA; CDR3: CASSLEGASSNYGYTF; DNA: TGTGCCAGCAGCTTAGAGGGGGCCTCATCTAACTATGGCTACACCTTC
J: TRBJ2-1; V: TRBV2; D: NA; size: NA; CDR3: CASRRGGGDGYNEQFF; DNA: TGTGCCAGCAGAAGAGGGGGTGGTGATGGGTACAATGAGCAGTTCTTC
J: TRBJ2-1; V: TRBV9; D: TRBD2; size: NA; CDR3: CASSVGLAGVVDEQFF; DNA: TGTGCCAGCAGCGTCGGACTAGCGGGAGTGGTGGATGAGCAGTTCTTC
J: TRBJ1-5; V: TRBV15; D: TRBD1; size: NA; CDR3: CATSRYRGLQPQHF; DNA: TGTGCCACCAGCAGATATAGGGGGCTTCAGCCCCAGCATTTT
J: TRBJ2-3; V: TRBV5-1; D: NA; size: NA; CDR3: CASNLLEKADTQYF; DNA: TGCGCCAGCAACTTGTTGGAGAAAGCAGATACGCAGTATTTT
J: TRBJ2-3; V: TRBV9; D: NA; size: NA; CDR3: CASSVRSGNTDTQYF; DNA: TGTGCCAGCAGCGTAAGGAGTGGAAACACAGATACGCAGTATTTT
J: TRBJ2-7; V: TRBV28; D: NA; size: NA; CDR3: CASSSPPLALYEQYF; DNA: TGTGCCAGCAGTTCACCCCCGTTAGCCCTCTACGAGCAGTACTTC
J: TRBJ1-1; V: TRBV6-5; D: NA; size: few; CDR3: CASIGTNTEAFF; DNA: TGTGCCAGCATAGGCACGAACACTGAAGCTTTCTTT
J: TRBJ2-1; V: TRBV2; D: NA; size: NA; CDR3: CASSVAEGENEQFF; DNA: TGTGCCAGCAGTGTGGCGGAGGGGGAAAATGAGCAGTTCTTC
J: TRBJ1-5; V: TRBV7-2; D: NA; size: NA; CDR3: CASSLMLGGHQPQHF; DNA: TGTGCCAGCAGCTTGATGTTGGGAGGACATCAGCCCCAGCATTTT
J: TRBJ2-5; V: TRBV7-9; D: NA; size: NA; CDR3: CASSLGLEVETQYF; DNA: TGTGCCAGCAGCTTAGGACTAGAGGTAGAGACCCAGTACTTC
J: TRBJ2-7; V: TRBV6-4; D: NA; size: NA; CDR3: CVPGAIISYEQYF; DNA: TGTGTCCCAGGGGCTATTATCTCCTACGAGCAGTACTTC
J: TRBJ2-1; V: TRBV4-2; D: NA; size: NA; CDR3: CASSPLGGEQFF; DNA: TGTGCCAGCAGCCCCCTCGGGGGTGAGCAGTTCTTC
J: TRBJ1-1; V: TRBV7-6; D: NA; size: NA; CDR3: CASSPVENTEAFF; DNA: TGTGCCAGCAGCCCGGTAGAGAACACTGAAGCTTTCTTT
J: TRBJ2-7; V: TRBV4-3; D: NA; size: NA; CDR3: CASSRGVTRSSYEQYF; DNA: TGCGCCAGCAGCCGGGGGGTAACGAGGAGCTCCTACGAGCAGTACTTC
J: TRBJ2-2; V: TRBV5-6; D: NA; size: NA; CDR3: CASTSQQGPGELFF; DNA: TGTGCCAGCACCTCCCAACAGGGTCCCGGGGAGCTGTTTTTT
J: TRBJ2-3; V: TRBV5-1; D: NA; size: NA; CDR3: CASSSESVGVDTQYF; DNA: TGCGCCAGCAGCTCGGAGTCTGTGGGAGTAGATACGCAGTATTTT
J: TRBJ1-5; V: TRBV5-8; D: TRBD1; size: NA; CDR3: CASSFDRGGNQPQHF; DNA: TGTGCCAGCAGTTTCGACAGGGGAGGAAATCAGCCCCAGCATTTT
J: TRBJ2-5; V: TRBV19; D: TRBD2; size: NA; CDR3: CASSQGLAQETQYF; DNA: TGTGCCAGTAGTCAGGGACTAGCTCAAGAGACCCAGTACTTC
J: TRBJ2-5; V: TRBV7-9; D: NA; size: NA; CDR3: CASRRAVQETQYF; DNA: TGTGCCAGCAGGCGAGCGGTACAAGAGACCCAGTACTTC
J: TRBJ1-5; V: TRBV2; D: NA; size: few; CDR3: CASGDNQPQHF; DNA: TGTGCCAGCGGAGATAATCAGCCCCAGCATTTT
J: TRBJ2-3; V: TRBV5-4; D: NA; size: NA; CDR3: CASSLLLRTDTQYF; DNA: TGTGCCAGCAGCTTGTTACTAAGGACCGATACGCAGTATTTT
J: TRBJ1-4; V: TRBV7-2; D: TRBD1; size: NA; CDR3: CASSLERGRVEKLFF; DNA: TGTGCCAGCAGCTTAGAGAGGGGGCGGGTTGAAAAACTGTTTTTT
J: TRBJ2-5; V: TRBV14; D: NA; size: NA; CDR3: CASSQEWAKETQYF; DNA: TGTGCCAGCAGCCAAGAGTGGGCCAAAGAGACCCAGTACTTC
J: TRBJ1-3; V: TRBV18; D: TRBD1; size: NA; CDR3: CASSPGTGKTPSGNTIYF; DNA: TGTGCCAGCTCACCAGGGACAGGGAAAACACCCTCTGGAAACACCATATATTTT
J: TRBJ2-1; V: TRBV11-3; D: NA; size: NA; CDR3: CASSQGGFNEQFF; DNA: TGTGCCAGCAGCCAAGGGGGGTTCAATGAGCAGTTCTTC
J: TRBJ2-3; V: TRBV7-2; D: TRBD2; size: NA; CDR3: CASSSGLSRTDTQYF; DNA: TGTGCCAGCAGCTCGGGACTATCCCGCACAGATACGCAGTATTTT
J: TRBJ2-2; V: TRBV7-9; D: NA; size: NA; CDR3: CASPGDRNTGELFF; DNA: TGTGCCAGCCCTGGGGACCGGAACACCGGGGAGCTGTTTTTT
J: TRBJ1-3; V: TRBV9; D: TRBD1; size: NA; CDR3: CASSVDGQGGNTIYF; DNA: TGTGCCAGCAGCGTAGACGGACAGGGAGGAAACACCATATATTTT
J: TRBJ2-7; V: TRBV5-1; D: TRBD1; size: NA; CDR3: CASSPQGANYEQYF; DNA: TGCGCCAGCAGCCCGCAGGGGGCTAACTACGAGCAGTACTTC
J: TRBJ2-7; V: TRBV7-8; D: NA; size: NA; CDR3: CASRPLDEQYF; DNA: TGTGCCAGCCGGCCGTTGGACGAGCAGTACTTC
J: TRBJ2-5; V: TRBV28; D: NA; size: NA; CDR3: CASSSDEPETQYF; DNA: TGTGCCAGCAGCTCAGACGAGCCCGAGACCCAGTACTTC
J: TRBJ1-2; V: TRBV5-5; D: TRBD1; size: NA; CDR3: CASSPQQGRYGYTF; DNA: TGTGCCAGCAGCCCGCAACAGGGGAGGTATGGCTACACCTTC
J: TRBJ1-2; V: TRBV28; D: NA; size: NA; CDR3: CASSPGRVAPSAYGYTF; DNA: TGTGCCAGCAGTCCCGGGAGGGTGGCCCCCTCAGCCTATGGCTACACCTTC
J: TRBJ2-3; V: TRBV6-6; D: TRBD2; size: NA; CDR3: CASSPGLAPDTQYF; DNA: TGTGCCAGCAGTCCCGGACTAGCGCCAGATACGCAGTATTTT
J: TRBJ2-1; V: TRBV7-3; D: NA; size: once; CDR3: CASSLGRDNNEQFF; DNA: TGTGCCAGCAGCTTAGGGCGGGACAACAATGAGCAGTTCTTC
J: TRBJ2-4; V: TRBV4-3; D: TRBD2; size: NA; CDR3: CASSQGSGRVAKNIQYF; DNA: TGCGCCAGCAGCCAAGGGAGCGGGAGGGTGGCCAAAAACATTCAGTACTTC
J: TRBJ2-7; V: TRBV2; D: TRBD1; size: NA; CDR3: CASIGLRDRFYEQYF; DNA: TGTGCCAGCATAGGTTTACGGGACAGATTTTACGAGCAGTACTTC
J: TRBJ2-2; V: TRBV6-1; D: NA; size: once; CDR3: CASTTSSGELFF; DNA: TGTGCCAGCACCACTTCATCCGGGGAGCTGTTTTTT